This T cell receptor (beta chain) was captured in a study of OX40 agonist ivuxolimab in advanced cancers. Study-level background: Patients were given ivuxolimab, an antibody that agonizes OX40 (CD134). The patients received ivuxolimab by intravenous route every 2 weeks at 0.01 to 10 mg/kg.

Comments on this clone: The antigen is unknown.

Patients were excluded for autoimmune disease history or systemic immunosuppression. CDR3 length: 14 residues. Per the germline V gene, CDR1 is SEHNR and CDR2 is FQNEAQ (reference sequence). V lost 5 bases and J lost 4; bases outside the gene matches: 3. Whole-study findings and limits: Some of the nonresponding patients also showed low levels of normalized T-cell clonal expansion.

The protocol was immunoSEQ multiplex PCR, while the TCRdb copy is restricted to in-frame clones and leaves out a portion. The sample lists roughly 71,000 clones; about 77% were seen once. This receptor was obtained from an adult with an advanced solid tumor such as melanoma, head and neck, liver or kidney cancer. The V gene is TRBV7-9, the J gene TRBJ1-5, with 9 bases aligning to TRBD1. This specimen was CD4+ or CD8+ T cells sorted from blood, taken in a trial of the OX40 agonist ivuxolimab. The CDR3 reads CASSPTGGNQPQHF. The DNA of the CDR3 is TGTGCCAGCAGCCCGACAGGGGGGAATCAGCCCCAGCATTTT.